This T cell receptor (beta chain) was captured by sequencing in a study of CD8 T cells in ankylosing spondylitis (dated by TCRdb to about 2017). For context, the study as a whole: To find TCR variants linked to disease, the study profiled T cell receptor beta repertoires in ankylosing spondylitis patients and healthy donors. The full study cohort comprised about 24 ankylosing spondylitis patients and approximately 100 healthy donors. Samples of peripheral blood were taken, and for ankylosing spondylitis patients, synovial fluid was collected as well. Broad study findings and their caveats: Some TCR beta motif variants had previously been reported in synovial fluid and blood of reactive arthritis patients, which suggested common disease-initiation mechanisms. A TCR beta motif made up of several highly homologous amino acid variants appeared to be characteristic of blood from ankylosing spondylitis patients. Significant enrichment of the disease-linked clones was reported in matched synovial fluid samples from ankylosing spondylitis patients. In peripheral blood, the disease-linked clones were found at relatively low frequencies and had a CD8+ phenotype.

In this sample, this clonotype turned up many times. The antigen it recognizes is unknown. Base-call qualities are not available, and no considerably larger clone is one nucleotide away. The reads were generated on an Illumina HiSeq 2500. Quantitative 5'-RACE with molecular barcodes was the method used to prepare the TCR beta libraries. In the paper's pipeline: A new computational method, built on a probabilistic model of VDJ rearrangement, was used to identify disease-linked TCR variants. TCRdb reprocessed the public reads (quality trimming at Q25 with fastp, clone calling with MiXCR) and kept in-frame beta chains. Rows merge per CDR3 protein into single entries with the most common DNA and genes. TCRdb's processing, not the authors', yielded these V and J calls. The sample table holds 330,000 or so distinct CDR3 sequences, of which roughly 8% were seen once. The ten largest clones represent 14% to 15% of the sample.

At the junction V is shortened by 0 bases and J by 7 bases, with 7 bases in between. Counted from cysteine to phenylalanine, this CDR3 has 13 amino acids. Just CDR3 DNA is preserved here, 39 bases in frame from base 1. The germline V gene gives CDR1 as SGHTA and CDR2 as FQGTGA. This sequence was found in a male donor with ankylosing spondylitis. Sequences were obtained from blood, either unsorted or a sorted T cell fraction (not recorded which). The chain couples TRBV7-3 to TRBJ2-1, and the D gene may be TRBD2, 6 bases matching. The DNA sequence is as follows: TGTGCCAGCAGCTTAACAGGGAGGAATGAGCAGTTCTTC. The translation is CASSLTGRNEQFF.